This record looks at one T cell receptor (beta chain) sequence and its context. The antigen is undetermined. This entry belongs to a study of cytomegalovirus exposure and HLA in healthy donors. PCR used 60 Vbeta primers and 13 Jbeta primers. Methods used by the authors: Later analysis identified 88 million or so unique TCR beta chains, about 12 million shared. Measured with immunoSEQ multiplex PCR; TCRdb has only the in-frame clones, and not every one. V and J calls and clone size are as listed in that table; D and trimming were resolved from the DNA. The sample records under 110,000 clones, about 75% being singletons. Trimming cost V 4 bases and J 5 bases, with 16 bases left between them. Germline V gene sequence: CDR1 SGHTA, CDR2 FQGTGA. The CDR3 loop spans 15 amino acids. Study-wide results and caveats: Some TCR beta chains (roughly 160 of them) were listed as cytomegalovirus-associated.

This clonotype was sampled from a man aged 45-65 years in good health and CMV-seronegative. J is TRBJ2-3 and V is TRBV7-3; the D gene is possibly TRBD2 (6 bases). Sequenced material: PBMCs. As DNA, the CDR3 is TGTGCCAGCAGCTATACAGGTCTCGGGAGAGATACGCAGTATTTT. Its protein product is CASSYTGLGRDTQYF.